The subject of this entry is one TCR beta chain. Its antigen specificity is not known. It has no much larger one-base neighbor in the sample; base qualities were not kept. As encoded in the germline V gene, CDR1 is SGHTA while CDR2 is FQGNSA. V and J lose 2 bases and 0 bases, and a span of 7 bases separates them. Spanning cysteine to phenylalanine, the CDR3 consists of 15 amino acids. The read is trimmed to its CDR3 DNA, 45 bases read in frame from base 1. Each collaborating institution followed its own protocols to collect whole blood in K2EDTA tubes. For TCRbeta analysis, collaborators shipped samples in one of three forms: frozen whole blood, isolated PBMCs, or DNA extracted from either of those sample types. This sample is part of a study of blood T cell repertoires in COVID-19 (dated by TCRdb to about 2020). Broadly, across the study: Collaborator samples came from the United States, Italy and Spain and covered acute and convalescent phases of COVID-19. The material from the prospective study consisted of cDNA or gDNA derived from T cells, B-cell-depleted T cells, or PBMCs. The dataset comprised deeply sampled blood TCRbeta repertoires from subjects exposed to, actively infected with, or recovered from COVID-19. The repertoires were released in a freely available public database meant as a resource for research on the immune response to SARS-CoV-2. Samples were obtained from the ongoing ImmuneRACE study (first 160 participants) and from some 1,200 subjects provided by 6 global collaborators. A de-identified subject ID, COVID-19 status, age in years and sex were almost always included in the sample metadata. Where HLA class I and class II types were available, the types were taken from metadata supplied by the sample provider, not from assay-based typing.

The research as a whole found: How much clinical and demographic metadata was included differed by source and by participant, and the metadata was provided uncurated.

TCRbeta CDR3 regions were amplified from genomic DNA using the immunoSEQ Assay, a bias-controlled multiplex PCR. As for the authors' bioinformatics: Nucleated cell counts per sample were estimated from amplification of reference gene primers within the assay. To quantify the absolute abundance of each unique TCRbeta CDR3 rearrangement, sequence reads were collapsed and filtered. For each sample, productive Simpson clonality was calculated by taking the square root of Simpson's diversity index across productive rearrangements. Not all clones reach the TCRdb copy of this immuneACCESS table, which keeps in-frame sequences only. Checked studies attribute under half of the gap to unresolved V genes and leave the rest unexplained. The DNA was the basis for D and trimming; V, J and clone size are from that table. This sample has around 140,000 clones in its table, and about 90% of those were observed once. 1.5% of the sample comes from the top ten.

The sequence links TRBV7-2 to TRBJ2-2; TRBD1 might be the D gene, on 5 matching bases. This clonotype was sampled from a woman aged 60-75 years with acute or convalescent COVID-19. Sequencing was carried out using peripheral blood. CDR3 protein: CASSLKQANTGELFF. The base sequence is TGTGCCAGCAGCTTAAAACAGGCGAACACCGGGGAGCTGTTTTTT.